These 3 T cell receptor beta chains share one sample of origin, sequenced in a study of blood T cell repertoires in COVID-19. TCRdb's table, derived via immunoSEQ multiplex PCR, lists solely in-frame clones and lacks some. The sample lists about 290,000 clones, 86% seen once, with about 3% in the top ten. The sample was peripheral blood. The receptors were gathered from a woman aged 25 to 39 with active or convalescent COVID-19.

V usage is TRBV6-2 or TRBV6-3 and J usage is TRBJ2-2; TRBD1 aligns across 9 bases. This CDR3 is built from 17 residues. Per germline, CDR1 MNHEY and CDR2 SVGEGT. V gave up 2 bases and J gave up 1 base; unmatched junction bases: 5. Here the CDR3 DNA reads TGTGCCAGCAGTTACCCGGGACAGGGAATGAACACCGGGGAGCTGTTTTTT. Translation: CASSYPGQGMNTGELFF.

The chain links TRBV3-1 (or the pseudogene TRBV3-2) to TRBJ1-4, with D perhaps TRBD1 (6 bases). Germline loops: CDR1 LGHDT, CDR2 YNNKEL (reference sequence). This CDR3 has 15 residues. V shed 3 bases and J shed 7 bases, with 15 bases lying between them. The CDR3 spells CASSQRGQGSEKLFF. CDR3 DNA sequence: TGTGCCAGCAGCCAGAGGGGTCAGGGGAGTGAAAAACTGTTTTTT.

V is TRBV5-1 and J is TRBJ1-1; unclear D gene. The CDR3 covers 17 residues. V dropped 7 bases and J dropped 0 bases, with 22 bases sitting between them. Germline V gene lookup returns CDR1 SGHRS and CDR2 YFSETQ. The CDR3 here is CASAPGRGIRMNTEAFF. CDR3 nucleotides: TGCGCCAGCGCGCCGGGGAGAGGGATTCGGATGAACACTGAAGCTTTCTTT.